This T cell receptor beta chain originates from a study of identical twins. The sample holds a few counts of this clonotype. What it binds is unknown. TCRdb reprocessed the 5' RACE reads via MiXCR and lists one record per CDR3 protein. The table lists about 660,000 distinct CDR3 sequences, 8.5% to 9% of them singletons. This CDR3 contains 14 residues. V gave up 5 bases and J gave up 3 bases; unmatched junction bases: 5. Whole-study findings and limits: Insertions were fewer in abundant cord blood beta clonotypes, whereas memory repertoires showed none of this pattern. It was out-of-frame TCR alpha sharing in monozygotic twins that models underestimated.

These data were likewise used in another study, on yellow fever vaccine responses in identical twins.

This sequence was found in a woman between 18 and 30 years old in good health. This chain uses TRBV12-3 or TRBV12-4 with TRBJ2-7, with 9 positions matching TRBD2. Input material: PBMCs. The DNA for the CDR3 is TGTGCCAGCAGTCCTAGCGGGGTGTTCTACGAGCAGTACTTC. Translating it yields CASSPSGVFYEQYF.